This T cell receptor (beta chain) was sequenced in a study of shared T cell receptors in the human thymus. Per germline, CDR1 MNHNS and CDR2 SASEGT. V dropped 1 base and J dropped 5; count of bases not matched to a gene: 16. The CDR3 runs to 18 residues. Libraries were prepared by immunoSEQ multiplex PCR; TCRdb keeps only in-frame clonotypes and omits some of them. The sample has some 660,000 clones, roughly 86% seen once. Another study also made use of these data, one on human thymus T cells. That paper states: Donors were healthy Finnish infants having corrective surgery for congenital heart defects. Resections that were taken during corrective heart surgery supplied the thymus tissue. Seemingly biased V and J gene usage marked thymic and blood repertoires. Highly overlapping thymic repertoires in unrelated individuals were reported by related research.

Input material: thymocytes. This receptor was taken from a boy in the first two years of life with a congenital heart defect. This rearrangement joins TRBV6-1 to TRBJ2-5, with 7 positions matching TRBD2. The CDR3 loop reads CASSEVPDSGGVLETQYF. CDR3 bases: TGTGCCAGCAGTGAAGTCCCCGATTCGGGAGGTGTATTGGAGACCCAGTACTTC.